The 31 T cell receptor beta chains given below trace back to one sample, sequenced in a study of liver allograft versus peripheral blood T cells. For the study at large: The authors compared T cell receptor repertoires in transplanted livers with recipients' peripheral blood repertoires.

TCRdb fed the reads into MiXCR, producing one record per CDR3 protein. The data show 3,500 to 4,000 distinct CDR3 sequences, more than 13% seen once. The receptors stem from a human patient who had a liver transplant. Some T cells here may be from the graft donor.

This clonotype was recorded at least ten times. The J gene is TRBJ2-7, the V gene TRBV19, with 7 bases identical to TRBD2. With V trimmed by 3 bases and J by 10 bases, 6 bases remained unmatched. CDR1 is LNHDA, CDR2 SQIVND, per germline (reference sequence). The CDR3 totals 12 residues. The CDR3 nucleotides are TGTGCCAGTAGTATGGGGCTAGCGGAACAGTACTTC. It translates to CASSMGLAEQYF.

This clonotype was counted at least ten times. The chain joins TRBV24-1 to TRBJ2-5, with 8 bases aligning to TRBD1. The V gene end was trimmed by 0 bases and the J gene end by 7 bases; junction bases not matched to a gene: 3. The germline gives CDR1 KGHDR, CDR2 SFDVKD. The CDR3 loop spans 14 amino acids. CDR3 DNA sequence: TGTGCCACCAGTGATTTGCAGGGGGCAGGGACCCAGTACTTC. This translates into CATSDLQGAGTQYF.

This clonotype is medium-sized by share. The V and J genes are TRBV6-2 or TRBV6-3 and TRBJ1-5; possibly TRBD1 for D (6 bases). CDR1 and CDR2 (germline): MNHEY, SVGEGT. Trimming left V 5 bases short and J 10 bases short, with 24 bases between. The CDR3 totals 16 residues. Written as DNA, the CDR3 is TGTGCCAGCAGTGAAGCGGTCGCAGGGGCCCGTTTTCCCCAGCATTTT. Its translation: CASSEAVAGARFPQHF.

In its sample, this clonotype is medium-sized. This rearrangement joins TRBV9 to TRBJ1-2, with 7 positions matching TRBD1. CDR3 size: 15 residues. CDR1 SGDLS and CDR2 YYNGEE come from the germline V gene. V gave up 0 bases and J gave up 2 bases; unmatched junction bases: 4. Here the CDR3 DNA reads TGTGCCAGCAGCGTAGAGGGGGCTGGGAACTATGGCTACACCTTC. Its translation is CASSVEGAGNYGYTF.

This sequence joins TRBV14 and TRBJ2-5; no firm D call. Germline-derived CDR1 and CDR2 are SGHDN and FVKESK. Trimming took 6 bases from V and 2 from J, leaving 10 bases between them. The CDR3 length is 13 residues. CDR3: CASRKAGQETQYF. CDR3 sequence (DNA): TGTGCCAGCAGGAAGGCCGGGCAAGAGACCCAGTACTTC.

In this sample, this clonotype turned up once. It differs at one base from a far larger clone, so likely a read error. V usage is TRBV12-3 or TRBV12-4 and J usage is TRBJ1-2; D uncertain. CDR3 length equals 14 residues. Trimming stripped 10 bases from V and 4 bases from J, with 19 bases between. DNA for the CDR3: TGTGCCATCAATGAGCCCGGGCCGGTCTATGGCTACACCTTC. Protein product: CAINEPGPVYGYTF.

On this clonotype itself: The junction shows a germline mismatch at one end, possibly a read error. The V call is TRBV3-1, the J call TRBJ1-1; the D gene is possibly TRBD1 (6 bases). Germline assignment: CDR1 LGHDT and CDR2 YNNKEL (reference sequence). The CDR3 has 16 residues. The CDR3 loop is CACSQGSFGGAAEAFF. The CDR3 region has the DNA TGTGCCTGCAGCCAAGGGTCATTTGGGGGGGCCGCTGAAGCTTTCTTT.

This clonotype has more than one count but fewer than ten. The CDR3 DNA is TGTGCCAGCAGGGAATGGGAGCAGTACTTC. Protein product: CASREWEQYF. The gene calls are TRBV2 and TRBJ2-7, with D unresolved. CDR1 is SNHLY, CDR2 FYNNEI, per germline. The CDR3 spans 10 residues. The V end was cut by 6 bases, the J end by 7 bases, with 7 bases between.

This clonotype was detected only a few times. The rearrangement joins TRBV9 to TRBJ2-1; no firm D call. V was pared by 4 bases and J by 4 bases, with 9 bases between. The CDR3 extends over 13 amino acids. Germline V gives CDR1 SGDLS, CDR2 YYNGEE. The CDR3 sequence: CASSPPGYNEQFF. Here the CDR3 DNA reads TGTGCCAGCAGCCCCCCGGGTTACAATGAGCAGTTCTTC.

This clonotype was counted only a few times. The rearrangement joins TRBV9 to TRBJ2-3; 9 bases align to TRBD2. The CDR3 spans 17 residues. Germline-derived CDR1 and CDR2 are SGDLS and YYNGEE. The junction had 12 bases not matched to a gene; V was cut back by 2 bases and J by 5 bases. The CDR3 nucleotides read TGTGCCAGCAGCGTCGACCTTAGCGGGAGCCGCATAGATACGCAGTATTTT. Amino acids: CASSVDLSGSRIDTQYF.

This clonotype is classed as medium-sized (0.01 to 0.1%). The V and J genes are TRBV12-3 or TRBV12-4 and TRBJ1-2; D remains unclear. The CDR3 contains 14 residues. The ends were cut back, 0 bases at V and 7 bases at J, with 12 bases in the middle. The chain's CDR3 is CASSLAWGMGGYTF. The CDR3 DNA reads as TGTGCCAGCAGTTTAGCATGGGGAATGGGTGGCTACACCTTC.

With regard to this clonotype: A far larger clone is one base from this, pointing to a likely read error. This chain connects TRBV6-6 to TRBJ1-2, with D hard to call. Germline V gene sequence: CDR1 MNHNY, CDR2 SVGAGI (reference sequence). CDR3 size: 14 residues. V was clipped by 6 bases and J by 4 bases, with 15 bases between them. The CDR3 DNA reads TGTGCCAGCAGGGAGGCGGTCACTGCCTATGGCTACACCTTC. It translates to CASREAVTAYGYTF.

This clonotype was seen more than once but under ten times. The chain carries TRBV12-3 or TRBV12-4 and TRBJ2-7; 7 nucleotides line up with TRBD1. V lost 6 bases to trimming and J lost 3 bases; unmatched junction nucleotides: 2. This CDR3 region has 12 residues. CDR3 sequence: CASSWDSYEQYF. CDR3 bases: TGTGCCAGCAGCTGGGACAGCTACGAGCAGTACTTC.

V usage is TRBV2 and J usage is TRBJ2-7; 8 positions agree with TRBD2. Germline assignment: CDR1 SNHLY and CDR2 FYNNEI. V trimming: 2 bases; J trimming: 3 bases; junction bases outside the gene matches: 6. The length of the CDR3 is 15 residues. Here the CDR3 DNA reads TGTGCCAGCAGTGAATGGGCGGGAGGTAGCTACGAGCAGTACTTC. It specifies CASSEWAGGSYEQYF. The entire variable domain, with the rest obtained from reference TRBV2 and TRBJ2-7, is as follows: EPEVTQTPSHQVTQMGQEVILRCVPISNHLYFYWYRQILGQKVEFLVSFYNNEISEKSEIFDDQFSVERPDGSNFTLKIRSTKLEDSAMYFCASSEWAGGSYEQYFGPGTRLTVT.

This clonotype is labeled as medium-sized. This rearrangement joins TRBV30 to TRBJ1-2; TRBD1 agrees at 7 bases. Unmatched junction bases numbered 14, after V lost 4 bases and J lost 6 bases. The CDR3 totals 15 residues. CDR1 is GTSNPN and CDR2 is SVGIG in the germline V gene (reference sequence). CDR3 amino acids: CAWNTQGGAADGYTF. The CDR3 bases are TGTGCCTGGAATACCCAAGGGGGCGCCGCCGATGGCTACACCTTC.

This clonotype is medium-sized by share. J is TRBJ2-7 and V is TRBV18, with D maybe TRBD1 (5 bases). CDR1 and CDR2 (germline): KGHSH, LQKENI. V was clipped by 1 base and J by 1 base, with 11 bases between them. The CDR3 extends over 15 amino acids. The CDR3 bases are TGTGCCAGCTCACCACAGGGGCAGGGATCCTACGAGCAGTACTTC. It yields the protein CASSPQGQGSYEQYF.

This clonotype rates as medium-sized. The chain is built from TRBV28 and TRBJ1-5; 7 nucleotides match TRBD1. Trimming removed 5 bases from V and 1 base from J; junction bases left unmatched: 5. Germline V lookup: CDR1 MDHEN, CDR2 SYDVKM. CDR3 length: 15 amino acids. This chain's CDR3 is CASSRQGVSNQPQHF. CDR3 sequence (DNA): TGTGCCAGCAGTAGACAGGGCGTGAGCAATCAGCCCCAGCATTTT.

This clonotype is medium-sized by share. This chain links TRBV28 with TRBJ1-4; 8 bases match TRBD1. The CDR3 runs 12 residues. Losses at the gene ends were 7 bases for V and 13 bases for J; bases not matched to a gene: 8. In germline, CDR1 is MDHEN, CDR2 SYDVKM. The CDR3 protein is CASINAQGALFF. Here the CDR3 DNA reads TGTGCCAGCATTAATGCGCAGGGGGCACTGTTTTTT.

This clonotype is labeled as medium-sized (0.01 to 0.1%). This chain uses TRBV19 with TRBJ2-7, with D unclear. V was pared by 5 bases and J by 2 bases, with 13 bases between. The V gene's germline CDR1 is LNHDA and CDR2 SQIVND (reference sequence). The CDR3 is made up of 14 amino acids. CDR3 bases: TGTGCCAGTAGTGTCAGATCAGGCACCTACGAGCAGTACTTC. Amino acid sequence: CASSVRSGTYEQYF.

At least ten counts were recorded for this clonotype. The chain carries TRBV20-1 and TRBJ2-7; TRBD2 might be the D (5 bases). The V and J ends lost 0 bases and 0 bases respectively, with 9 bases between them. CDR3 length: 14 residues. CDR1 is DFQATT and CDR2 is SNEGSKA in the germline V gene (reference sequence). CDR3 DNA sequence: TGCAGTGCTAGAGATCGGAGGAGCTCCTACGAGCAGTACTTC. It specifies CSARDRRSSYEQYF.

This chain joins TRBV7-9 and TRBJ2-7; no definite D call. Trimming stripped 5 bases from V and 5 bases from J, with 16 bases between. This CDR3 has 14 residues. Germline CDR1 and CDR2: SEHNR and FQNEAQ (reference sequence). For the CDR3, the DNA is TGTGCCAGCAGCGCAGGAATCGGGTTGGACGAGCAGTACTTC. It codes for CASSAGIGLDEQYF.

This clonotype counts as medium-sized (0.01 to 0.1%). The chain carries TRBV29-1 and TRBJ1-2, with D hard to call. Looked up from germline, CDR1 is SQVTM and CDR2 is ANQGSEA. The V end was cut by 4 bases, the J end by 6 bases, with 12 bases between. CDR3 length: 12 residues. The CDR3 bases are TGCAGCGTTGTAGAGGGAGGCGATGGCTACACCTTC. Protein sequence: CSVVEGGDGYTF.

This chain joins TRBV27 and TRBJ1-5; weak D call: TRBD1 (5 bases). V lost 7 bases to trimming and J lost 6 bases, with 16 bases between them. Germline V gene sequence: CDR1 MNHEY, CDR2 SMNVEV (reference sequence). CDR3 length: 14 amino acids. CDR3 nucleotide sequence: TGTGCCAGCACTCCCGAGGGGTCGGGTCAGCCCCAGCATTTT. This translates into CASTPEGSGQPQHF.

This clonotype qualifies as medium-sized (0.01 to 0.1%). This sequence joins TRBV27 and TRBJ2-2, with 7 positions matching TRBD2. Trimming removed 4 bases from V and 5 bases from J; junction bases left unmatched: 7. The CDR3 is 15 residues long. Germline loops: CDR1 MNHEY, CDR2 SMNVEV (reference sequence). CDR3 amino acids: CASSWGGLGTGELFF. The CDR3, as DNA: TGTGCCAGCAGTTGGGGGGGGTTAGGGACCGGGGAGCTGTTTTTT.

This clonotype is labeled medium-sized (0.01 to 0.1%). The rearrangement joins TRBV18 to TRBJ2-3, with D unclear. Germline V lookup: CDR1 KGHSH, CDR2 LQKENI. V lost 3 bases and J 0 bases, leaving 7 bases between the germline ends. The CDR3 totals 14 residues. This chain's CDR3 is CASSPYASTDTQYF. The CDR3 nucleotides are TGTGCCAGCTCACCTTACGCGAGCACAGATACGCAGTATTTT. The full variable domain, rest sourced from reference TRBV18 and TRBJ2-3, is NAGVMQNPRHLVRRRGQEARLRCSPMKGHSHVYWYRQLPEEGLKFMVYLQKENIIDESGMPKERFSAEFPKEGPSILRIQQVVRGDSAAYFCASSPYASTDTQYFGPGTRLTVL.

This clonotype is medium-sized (0.01 to 0.1%) in the sample. The V call is TRBV29-1, the J call TRBJ2-2; the D is unclear. Germline V gene sequence: CDR1 SQVTM, CDR2 ANQGSEA. Trimming shortened V by 4 bases and J by 8 bases, and 14 bases separated the two germline ends. The CDR3 runs to 13 residues. CDR3 sequence: CSVVDASTGELFF. DNA of the CDR3: TGCAGCGTTGTAGACGCTTCTACGGGGGAGCTGTTTTTT.

This chain joins TRBV29-1 and TRBJ2-7, with TRBD2 identical over 9 bases. The germline CDR1 and CDR2 sequences are SQVTM and ANQGSEA. CDR3 length equals 15 residues. V gave up 0 bases and J gave up 7 bases; unmatched junction bases: 10. The CDR3 reads CSVEEGAGGPREQYF. CDR3 sequence (DNA): TGCAGCGTTGAAGAGGGGGCGGGAGGGCCGCGGGAGCAGTACTTC.

V gene TRBV2 combines with J gene TRBJ2-7; unclear D gene. Germline-derived CDR1 and CDR2 are SNHLY and FYNNEI. With 4 bases removed from V and 9 bases from J, the gap between germline ends came to 19 bases. The length of the CDR3 is 14 residues. The CDR3 sequence: CASSGKTEPLAQYF. For the CDR3, the DNA is TGTGCCAGCAGTGGCAAGACTGAACCTCTGGCGCAGTACTTC.

This clonotype is deemed medium-sized. This chain joins TRBV6-5 and TRBJ2-7; D not resolved. CDR3 length: 17 amino acids. CDR1 and CDR2 from the germline V gene are MNHEY and SVGAGI. V was clipped by 5 bases and J by 2 bases, with 22 bases between them. CDR3 in DNA: TGTGCCAGCAGTACGGCTGTGCATGGAGATGGGCCCTACGAGCAGTACTTC. It yields the protein CASSTAVHGDGPYEQYF.

This clonotype is termed medium-sized (0.01 to 0.1%). The CDR3 spells CASSLGSGRAGPNYGYTF. In nucleotides, the CDR3 is TGTGCCAGCAGCTTGGGGTCCGGGAGGGCGGGGCCTAACTATGGCTACACCTTC. V and J are TRBV7-9 and TRBJ1-2; D possibly corresponds to TRBD1 (5 bases). The CDR3 totals 18 residues. Trimming took off 3 bases at V and 0 bases at J, with 20 bases between the two ends. The V gene's germline CDR1 is SEHNR and CDR2 FQNEAQ (reference sequence). Filled out from reference TRBV7-9 and TRBJ1-2, the complete variable domain reads DTGVSQNPRHKITKRGQNVTFRCDPISEHNRLYWYRQTLGQGPEFLTYFQNEAQLEKSRLLSDRFSAERPKGSFSTLEIQRTEQGDSAMYLCASSLGSGRAGPNYGYTFGSGTRLTVV.

By share, this clonotype ranks as medium-sized. V and J are TRBV19 and TRBJ1-1; unclear D gene. V lost 7 bases and J 4 bases, leaving 19 bases between the germline ends. In germline, CDR1 is LNHDA, CDR2 SQIVND (reference sequence). The CDR3 runs 15 residues. This CDR3 reads CASTIAPGASTEAFF. The CDR3, as DNA: TGTGCCAGTACCATTGCCCCGGGCGCCAGCACTGAAGCTTTCTTT.